This is a list of T cell receptor beta chains from one sample in a study of cytomegalovirus exposure and HLA in healthy donors. Clones were sequenced by immunoSEQ multiplex PCR, and TCRdb holds only the in-frame ones, with some missing. This sample has some 91,000 clones; approximately 89% occur once, and the top ten carry roughly 8.3%. Sequenced material: PBMCs. The source is a man in his thirties or forties in good health and CMV-seropositive. Each CDR3 is given with its conserved first and last residue. Expanded clones are given a class, and other clones once, few, many or no size at all.

v_gene,abundance,j_gene,CDR3aa
TRBV6-5,once,TRBJ2-7,CATQTSGGYEQYF
TRBV5-3,-,TRBJ2-2,CARSLDVRQLNTGELFF
TRBV4-1,once,TRBJ2-7,CASSRPGGREEQYF
TRBV10-1,-,TRBJ2-1,CASSEYGRVMNEQFF
TRBV5-8,-,TRBJ2-7,CASSSPGRGGVWYEQYF
TRBV6-1,-,TRBJ2-5,CASSEGELAGGMETQYF
TRBV11-2,-,TRBJ2-3,CASSLKRGTGIPSTDTQYF
TRBV5-1,-,TRBJ2-5,CASSGRETIQETQYF
TRBV2,-,TRBJ2-5,CASNLQGAEETQYF
TRBV11-1,-,TRBJ2-7,CASSLGIQSDSYEQYF
TRBV11-2,-,TRBJ1-1,CASSLEGRLNTEAFF
TRBV7-9,once,TRBJ2-1,CASRNPTTSGRVHNEQFF
TRBV27,-,TRBJ2-1,CASSWTGTPYNEQFF
TRBV9,-,TRBJ2-2,CASSEQGLAGTYGGELFF
TRBV10-3,-,TRBJ1-1,CAINTGQGRLNTEAFF
TRBV30,-,TRBJ1-4,CAWSVQVTNEKLFF
TRBV5-8,-,TRBJ2-7,CASRRGTLYEQYF
TRBV12-5,-,TRBJ1-2,CASGIQENPNYGYTF
TRBV28,-,TRBJ2-7,CASSPGDRSSYEQYF
TRBV5-5,-,TRBJ1-2,CASSPRGRGIGYTF
TRBV5-6,once,TRBJ2-2,CASSPSPNTGELFF
TRBV10-3,-,TRBJ1-3,CAISARGRRVEGNTIYF
TRBV27,once,TRBJ2-6,CASSPGQGYSGANVLTF
TRBV7-8,-,TRBJ2-5,CASSLPGTVLVQETQYF
TRBV15,-,TRBJ2-7,CATSPPGTRAYEQYF
TRBV9,-,TRBJ1-2,CASSVGTGGVNYGYTF
TRBV6-6,-,TRBJ2-7,CASKGQGYEQYF
TRBV6-1,-,TRBJ2-7,CASSDLGSGFDEQYF
TRBV30,-,TRBJ2-7,CAWGAGSPYEQYF
TRBV2,-,TRBJ2-5,CASSDEETQYF
TRBV27,-,TRBJ2-5,CASSLRLAGGFGRETQYF
TRBV5-5,-,TRBJ2-6,CASSLWGDGANVLTF
TRBV5-1,-,TRBJ2-1,CASSWDSGSRSEQFF
TRBV5-1,-,TRBJ2-5,CASRVEGHPQETQYF
TRBV30,once,TRBJ1-5,CAWSVRGGGQPQHF
TRBV7-8,-,TRBJ2-1,CASSTTLATQQFF
TRBV6-1,-,TRBJ2-3,CASSEQTSGTDTQYF
TRBV19,-,TRBJ1-5,CASSIWRSNQPQHF
TRBV30,-,TRBJ2-7,CAWRNLATRRQEQYF
TRBV27,-,TRBJ2-1,CASSSIAVYNEQFF
TRBV7-9,-,TRBJ1-2,CASSLATDRGYGYTF
TRBV27,once,TRBJ1-2,CASSPSGPTGYGYTF
TRBV6-4,few,TRBJ1-2,CASSPGQGNYGYTF
TRBV7-2,-,TRBJ1-5,CASSARGLGNQPQHF
TRBV2,few,TRBJ2-1,CASSDKGLAYPYNEQFF
TRBV18,-,TRBJ2-1,CASSPRDFYNEQFF
TRBV5-1,-,TRBJ2-2,CASRGTATNTGELFF
TRBV5-1,-,TRBJ2-5,CASSFLYQETQYF
TRBV7-3,once,TRBJ2-3,CASSSASTDTQYF
TRBV27,-,TRBJ2-7,CASGADRGYEQYF
TRBV20-1,once,TRBJ2-1,CSAPRNEQFF
TRBV11-1,-,TRBJ2-2,CASSPMTGGGTGELFF
TRBV2,-,TRBJ2-7,CASRPLGGRNEQYF
TRBV6-5,-,TRBJ1-4,CASSANRGWELFF
TRBV29-1,-,TRBJ1-3,CSVNRGTGNTIYF
TRBV11-2,-,TRBJ1-1,CASSLGPEAFF
TRBV7-9,-,TRBJ1-1,CASSNSKGAAEAFF
TRBV5-4,-,TRBJ2-5,CASSPSQGPQETQYF